This T cell receptor (beta chain) was captured by sequencing in a study of CD8 T cells in Susac syndrome. In blood CD8+ and CD4+ T cells, TCR beta underwent sequencing. The multiple sclerosis controls were treatment-naive patients with relapsing-remitting disease that was stable or active. While CD8+ and CD4+ T cells were isolated negatively, TEMRA cells were enriched by FACS. The RNA, about 0.45 to 1 ug, was put through reverse transcription using random hexamers. Amplification of TCR beta CDR3 spanned 54 Vbeta and 13 Jbeta via immunoSEQ multiplex PCR. From the immunoSEQ multiplex PCR reads, TCRdb called clonotypes with MiXCR, one entry per CDR3 protein. The table has around 140,000 distinct CDR3 sequences, roughly 80% seen once. V was pared by 6 bases and J by 2 bases, with 13 bases between. Germline CDR1 is SGHAT and CDR2 is FQNNGV. The CDR3 sequence is 14 residues long.

The chain couples TRBV11-2 to TRBJ2-5; D is possibly TRBD1 (6 bases). The receptor was isolated from a human donor with multiple sclerosis. Sequencing used CD8+ T cells from PBMCs. The CDR3 protein is CASSHDRLQETQYF. The CDR3 DNA reads as TGTGCCAGCAGTCACGACAGGTTACAAGAGACCCAGTACTTC.